The 3 T cell receptor beta chains given below trace back to one sample, sequenced in a study of blood T cell repertoires in COVID-19. Profiling relied on immunoSEQ multiplex PCR, and the TCRdb table lists in-frame clones only, not all of them. The sample has under 200,000 clones, around 85% seen once; the top ten hold roughly 8%. The specimen sequenced was peripheral blood. Receptor source: a man aged 60 to 75 with acute or convalescent COVID-19.

The genes are TRBV6-6 and TRBJ2-2; maybe TRBD2 (5 bases). The V and J ends lost 5 bases and 4 bases respectively, with 14 bases between them. CDR3 length: 15 amino acids. Germline V gene sequence: CDR1 MNHNY, CDR2 SVGAGI (reference sequence). CDR3 residues: CASSRPGSSTGELFF. Written as DNA, the CDR3 is TGTGCCAGCAGTAGGCCGGGGTCGAGCACCGGGGAGCTGTTTTTT.

V gene TRBV5-5 combines with J gene TRBJ2-7; 7 nucleotides line up with TRBD2. CDR3 length equals 15 residues. Losses at the gene ends were 0 bases for V and 5 bases for J; bases not matched to a gene: 8. From germline, CDR1 is SGHKS and CDR2 YYEKEE (reference sequence). The CDR3 sequence is CASSLDGRAVDEQYF. CDR3 nucleotide sequence: TGTGCCAGCAGCTTGGATGGGAGGGCCGTCGACGAGCAGTACTTC.

The chain uses TRBV7-3 and TRBJ2-3, with 13 positions matching TRBD2. V shed 5 bases, J shed 5 bases, and the junction held 4 bases outside the gene matches. Germline CDR1 and CDR2: SGHTA and FQGTGA. The CDR3 covers 15 residues. The CDR3 DNA is TGTGCCAGCAGCCCAGGGACTAGCGGGGAAGATACGCAGTATTTT. This sequence encodes CASSPGTSGEDTQYF.